A single sample gave rise to the 23 T cell receptor beta chains below, sequenced in a study of T-cell memory formation after mild COVID-19. TCRdb reprocessed the 5' RACE reads via MiXCR and lists one record per CDR3 protein. The sample has tens of thousands of distinct CDR3 sequences, about 14% seen once; the top ten hold 39%. The sample comprised PBMCs or a T cell subset sorted from them (not recorded which). These receptor sequences come from a man aged 18 to 35 who had mild COVID-19 (a few samples of this study predate the infection). Cell type and time point are not known.

This clonotype was picked up many times. DNA for the CDR3: TGTGCCAGCAGCCCTAGCCCCGGGACTAACTCCTACGAGCAGTACTTC. It is translated as CASSPSPGTNSYEQYF. This rearrangement joins TRBV7-2 to TRBJ2-7, with 7 bases lining up with TRBD2. V was clipped by 5 bases and J by 0 bases; unmatched bases: 10. Germline V gives CDR1 SGHTA, CDR2 FQGNSA. This CDR3 is 16 amino acids long.

This clonotype was detected only a few times. The CDR3 DNA follows: TGTGCCAGCCGCGCCCCTGGGGGTCGGCAGTTCTTC. Protein sequence: CASRAPGGRQFF. The gene calls are TRBV19 and TRBJ2-1; either TRBD1 or TRBD2 may supply D (5 bases each). The germline V and J ends were trimmed by 9 bases and 12 bases, with 18 bases remaining between them. CDR1 LNHDA and CDR2 SQIVND come from the germline V gene (reference sequence). This CDR3 has 12 amino acids.

The sample holds many counts of this clonotype. V is TRBV5-1 and J is TRBJ1-1, with TRBD1 matching over 9 bases. CDR1 and CDR2 (germline): SGHRS, YFSETQ. V shed 4 bases and J 7 bases; nucleotides not matched to a gene: 2. The CDR3 totals 12 residues. This CDR3 is CASSRTGVEAFF. CDR3 bases: TGCGCCAGCAGCCGGACAGGGGTTGAAGCTTTCTTT.

This clonotype was picked up a small number of times. The rearrangement links TRBV7-6 to TRBJ1-4, with TRBD1 matching over 12 bases. Germline loops: CDR1 SGHVS, CDR2 FNYEAQ. The J segment lost 5 bases and the V segment lost 8 bases, leaving 0 bases of the junction unmatched. The CDR3 is 13 amino acids. CDR3 protein: CASGTGGNEKLFF. The CDR3 DNA sequence: TGTGCCAGCGGGACAGGGGGCAATGAAAAACTGTTTTTT.

The gene calls are TRBV4-1 and TRBJ1-2; no clear D. CDR1 and CDR2 (germline): MGHRA, YSYEKL. The CDR3 extends over 15 amino acids. V was trimmed by 2 bases and J by 0 bases, leaving 10 bases between them. The CDR3 protein is CASSQSELANYGYTF. The CDR3 region has the DNA TGCGCCAGCAGCCAATCGGAGTTAGCTAACTATGGCTACACCTTC.

J is TRBJ2-7 and V is TRBV19; D remains unclear. The CDR3 length is 13 residues. Trimming stripped 3 bases from V and 2 bases from J, with 8 bases between. Per the germline V gene, CDR1 is LNHDA and CDR2 is SQIVND (reference sequence). The CDR3 DNA is TGTGCCAGTAGTATCACGGGCACCTACGAGCAGTACTTC. Translation: CASSITGTYEQYF.

The chain employs TRBV27 and TRBJ1-5; D is unresolved. Germline values: CDR1 MNHEY, CDR2 SMNVEV (reference sequence). The CDR3 is 14 amino acids. The V end was cut by 2 bases, the J end by 7 bases, with 12 bases between. The CDR3 DNA sequence: TGTGCCAGCAGTTTAAATCCGGGTTGGCAGCCCCAGCATTTT. This gives the protein CASSLNPGWQPQHF.

The chain recombines TRBV20-1 with TRBJ1-2; D gene uncertain. Trimming took off 1 base at V and 3 bases at J, with 15 bases between the two ends. This CDR3 is built from 15 residues. From germline, CDR1 is DFQATT and CDR2 SNEGSKA (reference sequence). Written as DNA, the CDR3 is TGCAGTGCTAGAGTCCGGACGGGGTACGACTATGGCTACACCTTC. Amino acid sequence: CSARVRTGYDYGYTF.

The chain uses TRBV4-1 and TRBJ1-4; D perhaps matches TRBD1 (6 bases). Trimming took 4 bases from V and 8 from J, leaving 20 bases between them. Germline lookup yields CDR1 MGHRA and CDR2 YSYEKL. This CDR3 has 16 residues. The CDR3 protein is CASSPLGGGGREKLFF. DNA of the CDR3: TGCGCCAGCAGCCCCCTAGGGGGGGGCGGACGGGAAAAACTGTTTTTT.

This clonotype was counted between two and nine times. This CDR3 is CAASTGIKTEAFF. In DNA form, the CDR3 reads TGTGCCGCTTCGACAGGGATAAAAACTGAAGCTTTCTTT. The genes are TRBV9 and TRBJ1-1; 7 nucleotides match TRBD1. CDR3 length: 13 amino acids. V trimming: 10 bases; J trimming: 5 bases; junction bases outside the gene matches: 11. Germline CDR1 is SGDLS and CDR2 is YYNGEE.

Only a few counts were recorded for this clonotype. The rearrangement uses TRBV11-2 and TRBJ2-3; tentatively, D is TRBD1 or TRBD2 (5 bases each). Per the germline V gene, CDR1 is SGHAT and CDR2 is FQNNGV. The V end lost 6 bases, the J end lost 0 bases, and 10 bases lay between the germline ends. CDR3 length equals 14 residues. The CDR3 here is CASRSGPSTDTQYF. In nucleotides, the CDR3 is TGTGCCAGCAGGTCGGGGCCAAGCACAGATACGCAGTATTTT. The entire variable domain, with the rest obtained from reference TRBV11-2 and TRBJ2-3, is as follows: EAGVAQSPRYKIIEKRQSVAFWCNPISGHATLYWYQQILGQGPKLLIQFQNNGVVDDSQLPKDRFSAERLKGVDSTLKIQPAKLEDSAVYLCASRSGPSTDTQYFGPGTRLTVL.

This clonotype was seen a few times. For the CDR3, the DNA is TGTGCCAGCAGTTTATCCTTCGGAAACACCGGGGAGCTGTTTTTT. Protein product: CASSLSFGNTGELFF. This rearrangement joins TRBV27 to TRBJ2-2; D remains unclear. The V gene lost 0 bases and the J gene lost 2 bases, with 7 bases spanning the gap. This CDR3 has 15 residues. Germline V gene lookup returns CDR1 MNHEY and CDR2 SMNVEV (reference sequence).

The rearrangement links TRBV4-3 to TRBJ2-5, with a possible D match to TRBD1 (5 bases). Germline loops: CDR1 LGHNA, CDR2 YSLEER. Trimming stripped 1 base from V and 5 bases from J, with 14 bases between. CDR3 length: 15 residues. The CDR3 bases are TGCGCCAGCAGCCAAGTGGCGACAGAGGTGGAGACCCAGTACTTC. It yields the protein CASSQVATEVETQYF.

Only a few counts were recorded for this clonotype. The chain combines TRBV4-1 with TRBJ1-1; D gene ambiguous. Germline CDR1 is MGHRA and CDR2 is YSYEKL. This CDR3 contains 15 residues. Trimming took 6 bases from V and 3 from J, leaving 17 bases between them. In nucleotides, the CDR3 is TGCGCCAGCAGTTCTCTTGCGGAACCGTACACTGAAGCTTTCTTT. This sequence encodes CASSSLAEPYTEAFF.

The chain has TRBV27 and TRBJ1-1; TRBD1 matches 7 bases. Germline assignment: CDR1 MNHEY and CDR2 SMNVEV (reference sequence). This CDR3 spans 15 amino acids. V shed 3 bases and J 0 bases; nucleotides not matched to a gene: 4. CDR3 residues: CASSFGQAMNTEAFF. Here the CDR3 DNA reads TGTGCCAGCAGTTTCGGACAGGCCATGAACACTGAAGCTTTCTTT.

At least ten counts were recorded for this clonotype. The DNA of the CDR3 is TGCGCCAGCAGCTTGGGCCCCTCCACTGGAAACGAGCAGTACGTC. Its protein is CASSLGPSTGNEQYV. The genes are TRBV5-1 and TRBJ2-7; D not resolved. Trimming removed 0 bases from V and 5 bases from J, with 15 bases in between. In germline, CDR1 is SGHRS, CDR2 YFSETQ. This CDR3 has 15 residues.

In DNA, the CDR3 is TGCGCCAGCAGCCAAGATCAAGGTGAGCAGTTCTTC. It translates to CASSQDQGEQFF. This rearrangement joins TRBV4-1 to TRBJ2-1; D not resolved. V lost 0 bases and J lost 9, with 6 bases in between. Looked up from germline, CDR1 is MGHRA and CDR2 is YSYEKL. This CDR3 is built from 12 residues.

The genes are TRBV7-2 and TRBJ2-1; TRBD2 matches at 9 bases. V was clipped by 4 bases and J by 0 bases; unmatched bases: 7. In germline, CDR1 is SGHTA, CDR2 FQGNSA. This CDR3 region has 17 residues. CDR3 sequence (DNA): TGTGCCAGCAGCTCGGTTAGCGGGGGCCTCTCCTACAATGAGCAGTTCTTC. It specifies CASSSVSGGLSYNEQFF.

The sample holds a few counts of this clonotype. This chain uses TRBV20-1 with TRBJ2-7; 10 positions agree with TRBD1. The CDR3 contains 15 residues. V was pared by 2 bases and J by 0 bases, with 4 bases of the junction left unmatched. Germline V gene data show CDR1 as DFQATT and CDR2 as SNEGSKA (reference sequence). CDR3 loop: CSARPGTGASYEQYV. In DNA form, the CDR3 reads TGCAGTGCTAGACCCGGGACAGGGGCCTCCTACGAGCAGTACGTC.

This clonotype came up a few times. The genes are TRBV15 and TRBJ2-2; D is perhaps TRBD2 (5 bases). Germline V CDR1 and CDR2: LNHNV, YYDKDF (reference sequence). The CDR3 consists of 15 residues. V gave up 11 bases and J gave up 3 bases, with 19 bases separating them. CDR3 in amino acids: CAASRGGGHTGELFF. The CDR3 nucleotides read TGTGCCGCCTCCCGTGGTGGAGGACACACCGGGGAGCTGTTTTTT.

The rearrangement links TRBV20-1 to TRBJ2-7; perhaps TRBD2 as D (6 bases). Trimming took 6 bases from V and 0 from J, leaving 21 bases between them. The germline gives CDR1 DFQATT, CDR2 SNEGSKA (reference sequence). The CDR3 is 16 amino acids. The CDR3 bases are TGCAGTGCCCTAAGAAGGGACTCTCCGAGCTCCTACGAGCAGTACTTC. Its protein product is CSALRRDSPSSYEQYF.

The chain employs TRBV7-6 and TRBJ2-2; a possible D gene is TRBD1 (5 bases). CDR1 SGHVS and CDR2 FNYEAQ come from the germline V gene. This CDR3 is built from 15 residues. V was trimmed by 0 bases and J by 6 bases, leaving 11 bases between them. In nucleotides, the CDR3 is TGTGCCAGCAGCTTAGCGGGGCAGGGTGCCGGGGAGCTGTTTTTT. Translated: CASSLAGQGAGELFF.

In this sample, this clonotype turned up a few times. The J gene is TRBJ2-3, the V gene TRBV7-9, with 9 bases matching TRBD2. Trimming cost V 1 base and J 3 bases; bases outside gene matches: 8. Germline CDR1 reads SEHNR; CDR2 reads FQNEAQ (reference sequence). The CDR3 totals 17 residues. CDR3 in amino acids: CASSLVPAGGPTDTQYF. The CDR3 nucleotides read TGTGCCAGCAGCTTAGTTCCGGCGGGGGGGCCTACAGATACGCAGTATTTT.